This T cell receptor beta chain was observed in a study of follicular helper T cells after annual influenza vaccination. The table lists this clone with a count of one. Described time point: 2013-2014 season, 7 days after vaccination. CDR1 is SGHKS, CDR2 YYEKEE, per germline (reference sequence). V was clipped by 5 bases and J by 5 bases, with 14 bases between them. This CDR3 spans 14 amino acids. Clones were read by immunoSEQ multiplex PCR, and TCRdb kept only the in-frame ones, dropping some. Of just over 8,500 clones listed, 75% to 85% are singletons. This sequence was found in an adult who received the influenza vaccine. The chain employs TRBV5-5 and TRBJ2-1; a weak D match, TRBD1 (6 bases). This material consisted of CXCR5+ CD38- circulating T follicular helper cells from blood, taken 7 days after influenza vaccination. Subset described: circulating Tfh, non-naive CD4+CXCR5+PD-1+ (ICOS+CD38+ or ICOS-CD38-). In DNA form, the CDR3 reads TGTGCCAGCAGTTCTAACCGGGACAACAATGAGCAGTTCTTC. It translates to CASSSNRDNNEQFF. The variable domain in full, with the rest retrieved from reference TRBV5-5 and TRBJ2-1, is DAGVTQSPTHLIKTRGQQVTLRCSPISGHKSVSWYQQVLGQGPQFIFQYYEKEERGRGNFPDRFSARQFPNYSSELNVNALLLGDSALYLCASSSNRDNNEQFFGPGTRLTVL.